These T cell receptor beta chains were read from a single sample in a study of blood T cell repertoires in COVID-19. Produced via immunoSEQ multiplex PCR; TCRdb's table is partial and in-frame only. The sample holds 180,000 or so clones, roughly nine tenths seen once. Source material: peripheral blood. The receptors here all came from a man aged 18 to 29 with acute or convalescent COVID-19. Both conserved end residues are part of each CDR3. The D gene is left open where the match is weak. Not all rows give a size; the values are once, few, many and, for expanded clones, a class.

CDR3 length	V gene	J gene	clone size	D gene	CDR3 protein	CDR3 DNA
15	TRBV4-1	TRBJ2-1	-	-	CASSQDTGISREQFF	TGCGCCAGCAGCCAAGACACAGGGATTTCCCGGGAGCAGTTCTTC
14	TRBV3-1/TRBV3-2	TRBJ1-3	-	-	CASSALDSGNTIYF	TGTGCCAGCAGCGCGCTGGACAGTGGAAACACCATATATTTT
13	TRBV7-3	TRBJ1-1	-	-	CASSADPNTEAFF	TGTGCCAGCAGCGCGGATCCGAACACTGAAGCTTTCTTT
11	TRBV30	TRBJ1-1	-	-	CAWSQGTEAFF	TGTGCCTGGAGTCAGGGCACTGAAGCTTTCTTT
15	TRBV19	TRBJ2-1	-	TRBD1	CASNYPGQTYNEQFF	TGTGCCAGTAACTATCCGGGACAGACCTACAATGAGCAGTTCTTC
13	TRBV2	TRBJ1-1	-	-	CASRVQGNTEAFF	TGTGCCAGCAGGGTACAGGGGAACACTGAAGCTTTCTTT
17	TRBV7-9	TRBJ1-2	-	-	CASSPVLPGGLSYGYTF	TGTGCCAGCAGCCCCGTCCTCCCCGGGGGGCTTAGCTATGGCTACACCTTC
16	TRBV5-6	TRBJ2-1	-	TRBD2	CASSPGLAGGLNEQFF	TGTGCCAGCAGCCCGGGACTAGCGGGGGGACTTAATGAGCAGTTCTTC
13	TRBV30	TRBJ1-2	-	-	CAWSAGSLYGYTF	TGTGCCTGGAGTGCCGGGAGCCTCTATGGCTACACCTTC
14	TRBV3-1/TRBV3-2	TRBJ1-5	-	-	CASSQAGAGQPQHF	TGTGCCAGCAGCCAAGCAGGGGCTGGTCAGCCCCAGCATTTT
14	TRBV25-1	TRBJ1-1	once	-	CASPSQGIWTEAFF	TGTGCCAGCCCTAGTCAGGGTATTTGGACTGAAGCTTTCTTT
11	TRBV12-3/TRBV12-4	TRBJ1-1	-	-	CASSFPGEAFF	TGTGCCAGCAGTTTTCCGGGTGAAGCTTTCTTT
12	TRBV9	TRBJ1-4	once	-	CASRGYDEKLFF	TGTGCCAGTAGGGGGTACGATGAAAAACTGTTTTTT
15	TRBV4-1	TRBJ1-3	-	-	CASSQSITSGNTIYF	TGCGCCAGCAGCCAAAGCATCACCTCTGGAAACACCATATATTTT
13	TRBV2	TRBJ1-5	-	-	CASSSRGDQPQHF	TGTGCCAGCAGTTCCAGGGGAGATCAGCCCCAGCATTTT
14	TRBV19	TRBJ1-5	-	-	CASSIIGVGQPQHF	TGTGCCAGTAGTATAATCGGGGTGGGTCAGCCCCAGCATTTT
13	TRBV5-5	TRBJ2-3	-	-	CASSSPHTDTQYF	TGTGCCAGCAGCTCCCCCCACACAGATACGCAGTATTTT
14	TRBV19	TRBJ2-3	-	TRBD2	CASSASGSTDTQYF	TGTGCCAGTAGTGCTAGCGGTAGCACAGATACGCAGTATTTT
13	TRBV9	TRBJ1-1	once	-	CASSGSWNTEAFF	TGTGCCAGCAGCGGTTCCTGGAACACTGAAGCTTTCTTT
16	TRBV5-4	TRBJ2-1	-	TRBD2	CASSTGLAGAYNEQFF	TGTGCCAGCAGCACGGGACTAGCGGGGGCCTACAATGAGCAGTTCTTC